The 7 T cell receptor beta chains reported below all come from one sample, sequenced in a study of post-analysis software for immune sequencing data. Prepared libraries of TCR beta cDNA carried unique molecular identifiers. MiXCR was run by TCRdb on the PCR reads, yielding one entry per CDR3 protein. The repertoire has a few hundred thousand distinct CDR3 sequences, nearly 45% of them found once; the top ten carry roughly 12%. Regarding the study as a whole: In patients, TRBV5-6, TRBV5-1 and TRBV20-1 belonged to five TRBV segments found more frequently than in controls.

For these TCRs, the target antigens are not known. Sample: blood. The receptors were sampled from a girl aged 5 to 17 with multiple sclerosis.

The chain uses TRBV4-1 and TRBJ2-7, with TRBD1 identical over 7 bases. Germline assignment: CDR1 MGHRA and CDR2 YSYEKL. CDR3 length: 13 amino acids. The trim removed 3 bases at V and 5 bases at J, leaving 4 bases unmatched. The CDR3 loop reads CASSHTGVNEQYF. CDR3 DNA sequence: TGCGCCAGCAGCCATACAGGGGTGAACGAGCAGTACTTC.

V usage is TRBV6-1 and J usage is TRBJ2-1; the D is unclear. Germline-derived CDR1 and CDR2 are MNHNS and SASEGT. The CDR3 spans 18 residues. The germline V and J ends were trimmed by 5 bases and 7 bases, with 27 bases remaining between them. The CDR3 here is CASSPFRSIRHASNEQFF. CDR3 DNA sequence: TGTGCCAGCAGTCCCTTCCGGAGTATACGTCATGCAAGTAATGAGCAGTTCTTC.

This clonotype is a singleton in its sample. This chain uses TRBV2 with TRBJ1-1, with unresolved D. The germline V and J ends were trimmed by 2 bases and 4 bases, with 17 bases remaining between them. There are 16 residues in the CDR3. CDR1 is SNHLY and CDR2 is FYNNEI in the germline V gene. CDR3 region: CASSESIHQAPTEAFF. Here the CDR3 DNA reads TGTGCCAGCAGTGAATCTATACATCAGGCGCCCACTGAAGCTTTCTTT.

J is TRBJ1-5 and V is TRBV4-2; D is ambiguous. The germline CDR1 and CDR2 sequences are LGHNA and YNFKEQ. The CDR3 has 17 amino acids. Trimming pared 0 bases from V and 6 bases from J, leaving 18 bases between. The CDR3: CASSQEIVPQEGQPQHF. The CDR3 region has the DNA TGTGCCAGCAGCCAAGAGATAGTGCCCCAGGAGGGTCAGCCCCAGCATTTT.

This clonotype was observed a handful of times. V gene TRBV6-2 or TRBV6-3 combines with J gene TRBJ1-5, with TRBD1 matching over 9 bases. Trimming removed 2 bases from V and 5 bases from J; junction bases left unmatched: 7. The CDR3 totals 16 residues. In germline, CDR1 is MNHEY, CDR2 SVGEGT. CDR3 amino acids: CASSYGQGSLDQPQHF. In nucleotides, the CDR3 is TGTGCCAGCAGTTACGGACAGGGGAGCCTTGATCAGCCCCAGCATTTT.

CDR3 nucleotides: TGTGCCAGCAGCCCGACAGGGGACGGGGAGCAGTTCTTC. It translates to CASSPTGDGEQFF. This chain links TRBV3-1 with TRBJ2-1, with TRBD1 identical over 8 bases. The CDR3 sequence is 13 residues long. Germline CDR1 LGHDT, CDR2 YNNKEL (reference sequence). The junction had 6 bases not matched to a gene; V was cut back by 4 bases and J by 10 bases.

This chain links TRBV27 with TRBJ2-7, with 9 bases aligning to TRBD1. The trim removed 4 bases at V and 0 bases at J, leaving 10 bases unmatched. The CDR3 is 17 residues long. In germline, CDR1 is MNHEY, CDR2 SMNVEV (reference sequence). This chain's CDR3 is CASSYRGGQGSSYEQYF. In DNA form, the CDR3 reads TGTGCCAGCAGTTACCGAGGGGGACAGGGTAGCTCCTACGAGCAGTACTTC.